This is a list of T cell receptor beta chains from one sample in a study of T cells in Graves' hyperthyroidism and ophthalmopathy. MiXCR, applied by TCRdb to the multiplex PCR reads, yields one record per CDR3 protein. The sample holds some 460,000 distinct CDR3 sequences; approximately 14% are singletons and the top ten take around 7.3%. Sequenced input: blood. These receptors all stem from a woman in her late teens or twenties with Graves' hyperthyroidism. CDR3s include the opening cysteine and the closing phenylalanine or tryptophan. The D gene is left open where the match is weak. Expanded clones get a size class; other rows say once, few or many, or leave the size out.

clone_size	d_call	v_call	j_call	cdr3_nt	cdr3_aa
many	.	TRBV6-2/TRBV6-3	TRBJ2-3	TGTGCCAGCAGTGCGCCCCCCAGGACCTTGGGGGGAGATACGCAGTATTTT	CASSAPPRTLGGDTQYF
.	.	TRBV19	TRBJ2-2	TGTGCCAGTAGTATAAGGGCCCCGAACACCGGGGAGCTGTTTTTT	CASSIRAPNTGELFF
few	TRBD1	TRBV9	TRBJ1-4	TGTGCCAGCAGCGTAGAGGCGGGACAGGGCCTAAATGAAAAACTGTTTTTT	CASSVEAGQGLNEKLFF
.	.	TRBV19	TRBJ1-5	TGTGCCAGTAAAAAAACAGGGAGGGGCGATCAGCCCCAGCATTTT	CASKKTGRGDQPQHF
few	.	TRBV6-1	TRBJ2-7	TGTGCCAGCAGTGCCGCCGGGGATACTTCCTACGAGCAGTACTTC	CASSAAGDTSYEQYF
many	.	TRBV3-1	TRBJ2-5	TGTGCCAGCAGCCAATCAGGGCTCTCAGAGACCCAGTACTTC	CASSQSGLSETQYF
.	.	TRBV20-1	TRBJ1-5	TGCAGTGCTAGTGATAACGGGGGGCGCGGTAAGCCCCAGCATTTT	CSASDNGGRGKPQHF
many	.	TRBV11-2	TRBJ1-2	TGTGCCAGCAGCACCCCCCCCCTTTTTGGCTACACCTTC	CASSTPPLFGYTF
many	TRBD1	TRBV11-2	TRBJ2-7	TGTGCCAGCAGCAAACAGGGGCTAGGCTCCTACGAGCAGTACTTC	CASSKQGLGSYEQYF
many	.	TRBV20-1	TRBJ1-1	TGCAGTGCTAGAGATGCAGAAATGAACACTGAAGCTTTCTTT	CSARDAEMNTEAFF
.	.	TRBV7-3	TRBJ2-7	TGTGCCAGCAGCTTAGGGGCGGCCTCCGAGCAGTACTTC	CASSLGAASEQYF
many	.	TRBV7-9	TRBJ1-1	TGTGCCAGCAGCCTCCATTCAGGGAACACTGAAGCTTTCTTT	CASSLHSGNTEAFF
few	.	TRBV28	TRBJ1-5	TGTGCCAGCAGCTCCCTTGGCAGCCTCAATCAGCCCCAGCATTTT	CASSSLGSLNQPQHF
few	.	TRBV3-1	TRBJ1-6	TGTGCCAGCAGCGAGGACAGTCGCGTCTCACCCCTCCACTTT	CASSEDSRVSPLHF
once	.	TRBV28	TRBJ2-7	TGTGCCAGCAGTTTACCAGGGGTCGTGTACGAGCAGTACTTC	CASSLPGVVYEQYF
many	TRBD2	TRBV7-2	TRBJ2-7	TGTGCCAGCAGCGAGGGGGGGACTAGCGGGATTCCGAGCTCCTACGAGCAGTACTTC	CASSEGGTSGIPSSYEQYF
.	.	TRBV7-9	TRBJ1-2	TGTGCCAGCAGCTTTGGGACAAGCGGCTATGGCTACACCTTC	CASSFGTSGYGYTF
many	TRBD2	TRBV10-3	TRBJ2-1	TGTGCCATCAGTGCCGGGACTAGCGGGATTGGGCAGTTCTTC	CAISAGTSGIGQFF
.	TRBD2	TRBV14	TRBJ2-3	TGTGCCAGCAGCGTTAGCGGGAGTTTCAGCACAGATACGCAGTATTTT	CASSVSGSFSTDTQYF
.	.	TRBV7-9	TRBJ1-3	TGTGCCAGCAGCCAGTTATACTCTGGAAACACCATATATTTT	CASSQLYSGNTIYF
.	TRBD2	TRBV10-3	TRBJ2-1	TGTGCCATCAGCATAGGACTAGCGGAGTACAATGAGCAGTTCTTC	CAISIGLAEYNEQFF
many	TRBD2	TRBV20-1	TRBJ2-1	TGCAGTGCTAGAGGCGGGGGGGATGCTACTGAGCAGTTCTTC	CSARGGGDATEQFF
.	TRBD2	TRBV7-3	TRBJ2-3	TGTGCCAGCAGCTTAACTCCGGGACTAGCGGGAGTCTCTAGCACAGATACGCAGTATTTT	CASSLTPGLAGVSSTDTQYF
many	TRBD2	TRBV3-1	TRBJ2-7	TGTGCCAGCAGCGGCGGACTAGACTACGAGCAGTACTTC	CASSGGLDYEQYF
many	.	TRBV10-3	TRBJ1-1	TGTGCCATCACCTCAGGGGACTTGAACACTGAAGCTTTCTTT	CAITSGDLNTEAFF
many	.	TRBV6-1	TRBJ1-2	TGTGCCAGCGTCAGCCTGATATGGGGTGGCTACACCTTC	CASVSLIWGGYTF
many	TRBD1	TRBV6-1	TRBJ2-7	TGTGCCAGCAGTGTAGGGGGCACCTACGAGCAGTACTTC	CASSVGGTYEQYF
few	TRBD2	TRBV25-1	TRBJ2-1	TGTGCCAGCAGTGACCAGCGGGGGGTGGACGAGCAGTTCTTC	CASSDQRGVDEQFF
.	.	TRBV2	TRBJ1-2	TGTGCCAGCAGTGAGAGCAGGGTCTATGGCTACACCTTC	CASSESRVYGYTF
many	.	TRBV6-2/TRBV6-3	TRBJ2-2	TGTGCCAGCAGTTACTCGAGTACGAGGTCCTCAAACACCGGGGAGCTGTTTTTT	CASSYSSTRSSNTGELFF
many	.	TRBV2	TRBJ2-5	TGTGCCAGCACCACGGCACGGGAGACCCAGTACTTC	CASTTARETQYF
once	TRBD2	TRBV28	TRBJ2-7	TGTGCCAGCAGTCAATCGAGGACTAGCGGCCTTGGGGGCTCCTACGAGCAGTACTTC	CASSQSRTSGLGGSYEQYF
many	.	TRBV9	TRBJ2-5	TGTGCCAGCAGCGTGGCACGGACGGAGACCCAGTACTTC	CASSVARTETQYF
many	.	TRBV7-2	TRBJ2-1	TGTGCCAGCAGCCATACATCTAGCGTCTACCTGAGGGATGAGCAGTTCTTC	CASSHTSSVYLRDEQFF
many	.	TRBV7-3	TRBJ2-3	TGTGCCAGCAGCTTAATAGCGGCCGCGGATACGCAGTATTTT	CASSLIAAADTQYF
few	.	TRBV11-2	TRBJ1-5	TGTGCCAGCAGCTTAATACCGGAACGGTATAGCAATCAGCCCCAGCATTTT	CASSLIPERYSNQPQHF
many	.	TRBV7-3	TRBJ2-2	TGTGCCAGCAGCTCAGGGGGGGTCACCGGGGAGCTGTTTTTT	CASSSGGVTGELFF
many	.	TRBV5-1	TRBJ2-7	TGCGCCAGCAGAAGGTATGGGAAACGCCACTACGAGCAGTACTTC	CASRRYGKRHYEQYF
many	.	TRBV10-3	TRBJ1-3	TGTGCCACCACCTGGGCAGGAAACACCATATATTTT	CATTWAGNTIYF
many	TRBD2	TRBV30	TRBJ2-2	TGTGCCTGGACGGCGGGAGGGGCAGCCATCGGGGAGCTGTTTTTT	CAWTAGGAAIGELFF
many	.	TRBV12-3/TRBV12-4	TRBJ1-1	TGTGCCAGCAGTTTAGTATTGGACAAACTGCGGACTGAAGCTTTCTTT	CASSLVLDKLRTEAFF
many	TRBD2	TRBV12-3/TRBV12-4	TRBJ2-1	TGTGCCAGCAGTTTGGGACTAGCGGGGGGGCATGAGCAGTTCTTC	CASSLGLAGGHEQFF
many	TRBD1	TRBV5-1	TRBJ1-2	TGCGCCAGCAGCTCCACACGCCACAGGGGGATCAACTATGGCTACACCTTC	CASSSTRHRGINYGYTF
.	TRBD1	TRBV19	TRBJ2-1	TGTGCCAGCAAAGTCTCCGGGACAGCCCATGGGAATGAGCAGTTCTTC	CASKVSGTAHGNEQFF
few	.	TRBV5-6	TRBJ1-2	TGTGCCAGCAGCTCAGGGCTGGAGGGTGGCTACACCTTC	CASSSGLEGGYTF
few	.	TRBV14	TRBJ2-7	TGTGCCAGCAGCCACCAGGGTAAGGTCTACGAGCAGTACTTC	CASSHQGKVYEQYF
few	.	TRBV19	TRBJ2-2	TGTGCCAGTAGTATAAAGTCCGGACAGAACACCGGGGAGCTGTTTTTT	CASSIKSGQNTGELFF